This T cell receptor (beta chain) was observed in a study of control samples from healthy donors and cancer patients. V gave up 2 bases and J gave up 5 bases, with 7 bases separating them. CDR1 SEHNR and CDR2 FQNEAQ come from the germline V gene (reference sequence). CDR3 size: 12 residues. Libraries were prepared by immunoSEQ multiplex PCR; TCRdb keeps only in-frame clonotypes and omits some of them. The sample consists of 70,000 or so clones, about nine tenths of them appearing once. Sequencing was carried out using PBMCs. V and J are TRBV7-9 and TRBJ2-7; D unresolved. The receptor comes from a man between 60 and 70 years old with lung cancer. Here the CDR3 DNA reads TGTGCCAGCAGCTTAACCAAGGACGAGCAGTACTTC. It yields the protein CASSLTKDEQYF. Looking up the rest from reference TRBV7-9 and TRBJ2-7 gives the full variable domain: DTGVSQNPRHKITKRGQNVTFRCDPISEHNRLYWYRQTLGQGPEFLTYFQNEAQLEKSRLLSDRFSAERPKGSFSTLEIQRTEQGDSAMYLCASSLTKDEQYFGPGTRLTVT.